This note documents a single TCR beta chain sequence. At deep level, the assay was performed. This table comes from immunoSEQ multiplex PCR, and its TCRdb copy is limited to in-frame clones, with some not included. The table has about 2.3 million clones, approximately 93% seen once. This specimen belongs to a study of shared clonotypes between healthy human individuals. Study at large: Used for every donor were three CD4 naive, three CD4 memory, two CD8 naive and one CD8 memory plate.

Sequenced: naive CD4+ T cells from PBMCs. Subset meaning: CD45RA+ positively selected. The sequence derives from a man aged 18 to 30 in good health. Some clones in this sample may be carry-over from other donors' samples.

CDR3 bases: TGCAGCGTTGGGGGGGCGGGAACCCCCACCTACGAGCAGTACTTC. Its translation: CSVGGAGTPTYEQYF. The rearrangement joins TRBV29-1 to TRBJ2-7; either TRBD1 or TRBD2 may supply D (6 bases each). The CDR3 has 15 amino acids. Germline-derived CDR1 and CDR2 are SQVTM and ANQGSEA. The V and J ends lost 4 bases and 2 bases respectively, with 18 bases between them.